Below are 30 T cell receptor beta chains sequenced from a single sample in a study of regulatory T cells in long-lasting Graves disease. CDR3 regions were amplified by Arm-PCR using iRepertoire HTBI primers to build TCR beta libraries. MiXCR, applied by TCRdb to the multiplex PCR reads, yields one record per CDR3 protein. The top ten clones hold 20% to 25% of a sample with over 350,000 distinct CDR3 sequences, around 21% of them seen once. Time point here: persistent/refractory GD, antithyroid drugs over 5 years with positive TRAb. From RNA extracted from PBMCs, the TCR library was made. Material: peripheral blood mononuclear cells (PBMCs), obtained when the disease was refractory, from a patient treated with antithyroid drugs. These receptors were obtained from a female donor with Graves disease.

This clonotype was seen many times. The V gene is TRBV11-2, the J gene TRBJ2-5; tentatively, D is TRBD1 (5 bases). V shed 2 bases and J shed 2 bases, with 12 bases lying between them. This CDR3 has 15 amino acids. Germline V gene lookup returns CDR1 SGHAT and CDR2 FQNNGV. CDR3 loop: CASSLSLTEQETQYF. The CDR3 nucleotides are TGTGCCAGCAGCTTATCTTTGACAGAACAAGAGACCCAGTACTTC.

Ten or more counts support this clonotype. This rearrangement joins TRBV12-3 or TRBV12-4 to TRBJ2-7; TRBD2 matches at 9 bases. J gave up 5 bases and V 6 bases, and 11 bases lay outside the gene matches. CDR3 size: 15 residues. CDR3 region: CASSLTSGLRDEQYF. For the CDR3, the DNA is TGTGCCAGCAGCTTGACTAGCGGCCTTAGGGACGAGCAGTACTTC.

Remarks on this clonotype: Since a far larger clone is one base different, this is likely a read error. The CDR3 coding sequence is TGTGCCATCAGCTACCAAGAGACCCAGTACTTC. It specifies CAISYQETQYF. The chain joins TRBV10-3 to TRBJ2-5; D is unclear. The CDR3 consists of 11 residues. Germline-derived CDR1 and CDR2 are ENHRY and SYGVKD. The V end was cut by 6 bases, the J end by 0 bases, with 2 bases between.

With respect to this clonotype: This may be a read error, as it is one base from a much larger clone. The V gene is TRBV4-3, the J gene TRBJ1-4; TRBD1 matches at 9 bases. CDR3 size: 15 residues. V dropped 0 bases and J dropped 7; count of bases not matched to a gene: 3. The germline gives CDR1 LGHNA, CDR2 YSLEER. The CDR3 spells CASSQEGTGTEKLFF. The CDR3 DNA reads as TGCGCCAGCAGCCAAGAGGGGACAGGGACTGAAAAACTGTTTTTT.

V is TRBV2 and J is TRBJ2-1, with D tentatively TRBD1 (5 bases). Trimming cost V 7 bases and J 4 bases, with 11 bases left between them. The CDR3 is made up of 13 amino acids. The germline gives CDR1 SNHLY, CDR2 FYNNEI. CDR3 protein: CASKRGGYNEQFF. In nucleotides, the CDR3 is TGTGCCAGCAAAAGGGGCGGATACAATGAGCAGTTCTTC.

This clonotype was detected ten times or more. The rearrangement joins TRBV7-2 to TRBJ1-6, with a possible D match to TRBD1 (5 bases). Germline V lookup: CDR1 SGHTA, CDR2 FQGNSA. Trimming took 3 bases from V and 6 from J, leaving 12 bases between them. The CDR3 has 15 residues. CDR3 sequence reads: CASSFAGISNSPLHF. CDR3 nucleotide sequence: TGTGCCAGCAGCTTCGCAGGGATCTCTAATTCACCCCTCCACTTT.

In this sample, this clonotype turned up many times. This chain uses TRBV12-3 or TRBV12-4 with TRBJ1-1, with 9 bases aligning to TRBD1. Trimming removed 5 bases from V and 6 bases from J; junction bases left unmatched: 4. The CDR3 loop spans 13 amino acids. The CDR3 DNA is TGTGCCAGCAGTCGGGACAGGGCCGCTGAAGCTTTCTTT. This translates into CASSRDRAAEAFF.

This chain links TRBV7-2 with TRBJ1-1; D is unresolved. This CDR3 region has 15 residues. The V and J ends lost 4 bases and 6 bases respectively, with 18 bases between them. Germline V gene lookup returns CDR1 SGHTA and CDR2 FQGNSA. CDR3 coding DNA: TGTGCCAGCAGCTCTATACCCTCCTCAAGGGCTGAAGCTTTCTTT. Its translation: CASSSIPSSRAEAFF.

Comment on this clonotype: The junction and the germline gene differ at one end; a read error may be behind it. The CDR3 DNA reads TGTGCCAGCAGCCCGGGACAGGGGCAAAATTCACCCCTCCGCTTT. Translation: CASSPGQGQNSPLRF. This chain joins TRBV6-1 and TRBJ1-6; 10 nucleotides match TRBD1. CDR1 and CDR2 from the germline V gene are MNHNS and SASEGT. The length of the CDR3 is 15 residues.

This clonotype was recorded at least ten times. The rearrangement uses TRBV29-1 and TRBJ1-1; D might be TRBD1 (5 bases). The CDR3 has 13 residues. Between the trimmed V and J ends, which lost 7 bases and 0 bases, there was a span of 12 bases. CDR1 SQVTM and CDR2 ANQGSEA come from the germline V gene. As DNA, the CDR3 is TGCAGCGGCCGCACAGGAGTGAACACTGAAGCTTTCTTT. Encoded protein: CSGRTGVNTEAFF.

This clonotype appeared many times. The chain uses TRBV6-2 or TRBV6-3 and TRBJ1-1; 7 bases match TRBD1. This CDR3 has 14 residues. V was pared by 4 bases and J by 1 base, with 3 bases of the junction left unmatched. CDR1 and CDR2 (germline): MNHEY, SVGEGT. The CDR3 loop reads CASSFQGGNTEAFF. The CDR3 coding sequence is TGTGCCAGCAGTTTCCAGGGGGGGAACACTGAAGCTTTCTTT.

This clonotype was counted a few times. This CDR3 is CASSLSGTGTYEQYF. The CDR3 DNA sequence: TGTGCCAGCAGTTTAAGCGGGACAGGTACCTACGAGCAGTACTTC. This chain joins TRBV27 and TRBJ2-7; maybe TRBD1 (8 bases). CDR1 and CDR2 from the germline V gene are MNHEY and SMNVEV (reference sequence). The V gene lost 2 bases and the J gene lost 2 bases, with 13 bases spanning the gap. This CDR3 region has 15 residues.

The chain joins TRBV6-1 to TRBJ2-7, with unresolved D. Trimming cost V 10 bases and J 7 bases, with 14 bases left between them. CDR3 length equals 11 residues. Germline lookup yields CDR1 MNHNS and CDR2 SASEGT. CDR3 bases: TGTGCCACCACGATCCTCGGGGAGCAGTACTTC. Amino acid sequence: CATTILGEQYF.

This clonotype was counted a few times. The chain combines TRBV7-2 with TRBJ1-3, with D possibly TRBD1 on 6 matching bases. The CDR3 extends over 15 amino acids. Germline assignment: CDR1 SGHTA and CDR2 FQGNSA. Trimming pared 5 bases from V and 0 bases from J, leaving 11 bases between. The DNA of the CDR3 is TGTGCCAGCAGCCTGGACAGTCCCTCTGGAAACACCATATATTTT. This gives the protein CASSLDSPSGNTIYF.

The gene calls are TRBV7-9 and TRBJ2-6, with 9 bases aligning to TRBD2. Trimming cost V 4 bases and J 0 bases; bases outside gene matches: 7. There are 18 residues in the CDR3. Germline V gene sequence: CDR1 SEHNR, CDR2 FQNEAQ (reference sequence). This CDR3 reads CASSSIAGDTSGANVLTF. The CDR3 nucleotides are TGTGCCAGCAGCTCAATAGCGGGAGATACCTCTGGGGCCAACGTCCTGACTTTC.

This clonotype has only a few counts. This sequence joins TRBV12-3 or TRBV12-4 and TRBJ2-2; D unclear. CDR3 length equals 15 residues. Trimming took 4 bases from V and 1 from J, leaving 10 bases between them. CDR3 DNA: TGTGCCAGCAGTTACTCGCACGTGAACACCGGGGAGCTGTTTTTT. As protein: CASSYSHVNTGELFF.

This clonotype has just a few counts. This rearrangement joins TRBV12-5 to TRBJ2-6, with a tentative D call TRBD2 (6 bases). V gave up 3 bases and J gave up 3 bases, with 12 bases separating them. The CDR3 has 16 amino acids. CDR1 and CDR2 from the germline V gene are LGHNT and FRNRAP. In nucleotides, the CDR3 is TGTGCTAGTGGTTTTGGGGGAGGCTATGGGGCCAACGTCCTGACTTTC. Its translation: CASGFGGGYGANVLTF.

V gene TRBV15 combines with J gene TRBJ1-6; D gene unclear. The V gene lost 2 bases and the J gene lost 7 bases, with 9 bases spanning the gap. The CDR3 loop spans 14 amino acids. Germline V lookup: CDR1 LNHNV, CDR2 YYDKDF (reference sequence). DNA for the CDR3: TGTGCCACCAGCAGACTCGAAGAGAATTCACCCCTCCACTTT. Its protein product is CATSRLEENSPLHF.

This chain joins TRBV28 and TRBJ2-2; unclear D gene. The CDR3 covers 13 residues. Germline V gene lookup returns CDR1 MDHEN and CDR2 SYDVKM. Trimming took 6 bases from V and 8 from J, leaving 13 bases between them. The CDR3 loop reads CASSLSVSGELFF. The CDR3 DNA reads as TGTGCCAGCAGCCTCTCCGTTTCTGGGGAGCTGTTTTTT.

The table lists this clonotype with many counts. The chain has TRBV12-3 or TRBV12-4 and TRBJ1-5; TRBD1 agrees at 7 bases. CDR3 length: 16 residues. V shed 4 bases and J 5 bases; nucleotides not matched to a gene: 11. The CDR3 DNA sequence: TGTGCCAGCAGTTACTACAGGGGCGGGACCCATCAGCCCCAGCATTTT. Protein sequence: CASSYYRGGTHQPQHF.

V and J are TRBV4-3 and TRBJ2-7; no definite D call. Germline CDR1 and CDR2: LGHNA and YSLEER. The ends were cut back, 1 base at V and 0 bases at J, with 10 bases in the middle. The CDR3 is 15 amino acids. The CDR3, as DNA: TGCGCCAGCAGCCAAGCTGATACGGGCTCCTACGAGCAGTACTTC. As protein: CASSQADTGSYEQYF.

There are many counts of this clonotype. This sequence joins TRBV28 and TRBJ2-2; D remains ambiguous. This CDR3 spans 12 amino acids. In germline, CDR1 is MDHEN, CDR2 SYDVKM. The ends were cut back, 3 bases at V and 9 bases at J, with 8 bases in the middle. CDR3 residues: CASSFGWRELFF. CDR3 coding DNA: TGTGCCAGCAGTTTTGGTTGGAGGGAGCTGTTTTTT.

The V call is TRBV7-3, the J call TRBJ1-5; 7 bases fit TRBD1. The germline V gene encodes CDR1 SGHTA and CDR2 FQGTGA. This CDR3 spans 16 amino acids. J was trimmed by 0 bases and V by 5 bases; bases with no gene match: 7. CDR3 sequence reads: CASSDRAPDSNQPQHF. CDR3 coding DNA: TGTGCCAGCAGCGACAGGGCCCCGGATAGCAATCAGCCCCAGCATTTT.

CDR3 nucleotides: TGCAGTGCTAGGGGGTGGAGGGACACTGAAGCTTTCTTT. Its translation: CSARGWRDTEAFF. J is TRBJ1-1 and V is TRBV20-1, with unresolved D. The germline CDR1 and CDR2 sequences are DFQATT and SNEGSKA (reference sequence). Trimming pared 3 bases from V and 3 bases from J, leaving 11 bases between. This CDR3 region has 13 residues.

This clonotype was picked up a small number of times. The chain couples TRBV20-1 to TRBJ1-2, with 8 bases matching TRBD1. After removal of 4 bases from V and 4 bases from J, the junction contained 8 bases not matched to a gene. CDR1 is DFQATT and CDR2 is SNEGSKA in the germline V gene (reference sequence). There are 14 residues in the CDR3. CDR3 nucleotides: TGCAGTGCTACCACAGGGGGAAGAGGCTATGGCTACACCTTC. Translated: CSATTGGRGYGYTF.

This clonotype was seen only a few times. CDR3 sequence (DNA): TGTGCCAGCAGCCAAGATGCCACAGTGAACACTGAAGCTTTCTTT. Its translation: CASSQDATVNTEAFF. This chain links TRBV14 with TRBJ1-1; unclear D gene. Germline CDR1 and CDR2: SGHDN and FVKESK. V was clipped by 0 bases and J by 0 bases, with 8 bases between them. The CDR3 has 15 amino acids.

A few counts support this clonotype. This sequence joins TRBV20-1 and TRBJ1-4; 10 positions match TRBD1. Per the germline V gene, CDR1 is DFQATT and CDR2 is SNEGSKA (reference sequence). CDR3 length equals 17 residues. V shed 3 bases and J 7 bases; nucleotides not matched to a gene: 14. The CDR3 DNA reads TGCAGTGCTAGTGGGACAGGGGTTCGTCAAGGGGGTGAAAAACTGTTTTTT. This codes for CSASGTGVRQGGEKLFF.

This clonotype was counted many times. The chain has TRBV28 and TRBJ1-1; maybe TRBD1 (6 bases). CDR3 length: 13 residues. With 8 bases removed from V and 0 bases from J, the gap between germline ends came to 10 bases. Germline V gives CDR1 MDHEN, CDR2 SYDVKM. The CDR3, as DNA: TGTGCCAGCTTGGGACAAATGAACACTGAAGCTTTCTTT. This codes for CASLGQMNTEAFF.

This clonotype showed up many times. This chain connects TRBV7-3 to TRBJ2-7, with D maybe TRBD2 (6 bases). The CDR3 has 13 amino acids. Germline CDR1 is SGHTA and CDR2 is FQGTGA. Trimming took off 2 bases at V and 5 bases at J, with 10 bases between the two ends. The CDR3 nucleotides are TGTGCCAGCAGCTTAGGTTCGGGGGACGAGCAGTACTTC. It yields the protein CASSLGSGDEQYF.

The V and J genes are TRBV20-1 and TRBJ1-5; TRBD1 matches at 7 bases. The junction had 9 bases not matched to a gene; V was cut back by 0 bases and J by 7 bases. The germline V gene encodes CDR1 DFQATT and CDR2 SNEGSKA (reference sequence). The CDR3 has 15 residues. In nucleotides, the CDR3 is TGCAGTGCTAGAGACCTAGGACAGGCCGGCCAGCCCCAGCATTTT. This translates into CSARDLGQAGQPQHF.